The source of this TCR beta chain is a study of T cell repertoires in cytomegalovirus infection. Looking at the study overall: In the study, CMV epitopes included recently identified HLA-C-restricted and well-studied HLA-B-restricted ones. CMV infection together with matching HLA type was indicated by public TCR beta signatures.

Trimming left V 7 bases short and J 3 bases short, with 12 bases between. Per germline, CDR1 MNHEY and CDR2 SMNVEV (reference sequence). CDR3 length: 13 amino acids. From the reads, TCRdb called clonotypes with MiXCR, one entry per CDR3 protein. The repertoire holds around 47,000 distinct CDR3 sequences, with around 20% as singletons. Comments on this clonotype: What it recognizes is unknown.

Whole-study results and caveats: CMV-specific TCR beta clonotypes restricted by HLA-C dominated the ex vivo response. Cumulative public TCR beta family frequency identified CMV carriers with the relevant HLA.

The rearrangement joins TRBV27 to TRBJ1-2, with D uncertain. This sequence originates from a human donor in good health (CMV status not recorded). Some clones in this sample may be carry-over from other donors' samples. Source: CD8+ T cells from cultured PBMCs, taken from culture after CMV antigen stimulation. In DNA, the CDR3 is TGTGCCAGCATGGGTGCAGATCACTATGGCTACACCTTC. It codes for CASMGADHYGYTF.